These T cell receptor beta chains were read from a single sample in a study of OX40 agonist ivuxolimab in advanced cancers. Assay: immunoSEQ multiplex PCR; the TCRdb copy retains only in-frame clones and omits some. The sample comprises about 58,000 clones, roughly three quarters of which are singletons, and approximately 1.2% rests with the top ten. The sample consisted of CD4+ or CD8+ T cells sorted from blood, taken in a trial of the OX40 agonist ivuxolimab. The receptors derive from an adult with an advanced solid tumor such as melanoma, head and neck, liver or kidney cancer. Each CDR3 is given with its conserved first and last residue. D genes are given only for firm matches. Where a row states a size, it is once, few, many or the class of an expanded clone; other rows omit it.

D gene: .; J gene: TRBJ1-4; clone size: .; V gene: TRBV30; CDR3 protein: CAWSVQRYNEKLFF; CDR3 DNA: TGTGCCTGGAGTGTACAGCGTTATAATGAAAAACTGTTTTTT
D gene: .; J gene: TRBJ2-2; clone size: .; V gene: TRBV6-5; CDR3 protein: CASSYSGTPTGELFF; CDR3 DNA: TGTGCCAGCAGTTACTCTGGGACCCCCACCGGGGAGCTGTTTTTT
D gene: TRBD1; J gene: TRBJ1-5; clone size: once; V gene: TRBV5-6; CDR3 protein: CASSSTGGGNQPQHF; CDR3 DNA: TGTGCCAGCAGCTCTACAGGGGGCGGCAATCAGCCCCAGCATTTT
D gene: TRBD1; J gene: TRBJ1-2; clone size: few; V gene: TRBV4-1; CDR3 protein: CASSQEETGYTDGYTF; CDR3 DNA: TGCGCCAGCAGCCAAGAGGAGACAGGGTATACGGATGGCTACACCTTC
D gene: TRBD1; J gene: TRBJ2-7; clone size: .; V gene: TRBV9; CDR3 protein: CASSASDRVGNEQYF; CDR3 DNA: TGTGCCAGCAGCGCCTCGGACAGGGTCGGTAACGAGCAGTACTTC
D gene: TRBD2; J gene: TRBJ2-7; clone size: .; V gene: TRBV28; CDR3 protein: CASSLVGGRAWYEQYF; CDR3 DNA: TGTGCCAGCAGTTTAGTCGGCGGGAGGGCCTGGTACGAGCAGTACTTC
D gene: TRBD1; J gene: TRBJ2-2; clone size: .; V gene: TRBV19; CDR3 protein: CASSIDPRQGAGTGELFF; CDR3 DNA: TGTGCCAGTAGTATAGACCCGAGACAGGGGGCGGGCACCGGGGAGCTGTTTTTT
D gene: .; J gene: TRBJ2-7; clone size: few; V gene: TRBV29-1; CDR3 protein: CSVEEVGEWGIVEQYF; CDR3 DNA: TGCAGCGTTGAAGAGGTTGGAGAATGGGGAATAGTCGAGCAGTACTTC
D gene: .; J gene: TRBJ1-2; clone size: .; V gene: TRBV4-2; CDR3 protein: CASSQGPNYGYTF; CDR3 DNA: TGTGCCAGCAGCCAAGGACCCAACTATGGCTACACCTTC
D gene: TRBD1; J gene: TRBJ2-5; clone size: .; V gene: TRBV19; CDR3 protein: CASRPTGASVETQYF; CDR3 DNA: TGTGCCAGTAGGCCTACAGGGGCATCGGTCGAGACCCAGTACTTC
D gene: .; J gene: TRBJ2-5; clone size: few; V gene: TRBV6-6; CDR3 protein: CASSWGGLGETQYF; CDR3 DNA: TGTGCCAGCAGTTGGGGGGGGCTGGGGGAGACCCAGTACTTC
D gene: TRBD1; J gene: TRBJ1-6; clone size: .; V gene: TRBV6-6; CDR3 protein: CASRLRDRNSPLHF; CDR3 DNA: TGTGCCAGCAGGCTCCGGGACAGAAATTCACCCCTCCACTTT
D gene: .; J gene: TRBJ1-5; clone size: .; V gene: TRBV6-6; CDR3 protein: CASRKLDQPQHF; CDR3 DNA: TGTGCCAGCAGAAAACTAGATCAGCCCCAGCATTTT
D gene: .; J gene: TRBJ2-2; clone size: .; V gene: TRBV7-8; CDR3 protein: CASSLDIGSGELFF; CDR3 DNA: TGTGCCAGCAGCTTAGACATTGGGTCCGGGGAGCTGTTTTTT
D gene: TRBD1; J gene: TRBJ2-7; clone size: .; V gene: TRBV5-8; CDR3 protein: CASSLGTGGEQYF; CDR3 DNA: TGTGCCAGCAGCTTGGGGACAGGGGGCGAGCAGTACTTC
D gene: .; J gene: TRBJ2-1; clone size: .; V gene: TRBV5-1; CDR3 protein: CASSIIAEIYNEQFF; CDR3 DNA: TGCGCCAGCAGCATTATAGCAGAGATCTACAATGAGCAGTTCTTC
D gene: .; J gene: TRBJ1-5; clone size: .; V gene: TRBV10-3; CDR3 protein: CATHQGPGVSNQPQHF; CDR3 DNA: TGTGCCACCCACCAGGGTCCGGGAGTCAGCAATCAGCCCCAGCATTTT
D gene: .; J gene: TRBJ1-6; clone size: .; V gene: TRBV7-6; CDR3 protein: CASSLSPGSYNSPLHF; CDR3 DNA: TGTGCCAGCAGCTTATCACCGGGCTCCTATAATTCACCCCTCCACTTT
D gene: TRBD2; J gene: TRBJ2-5; clone size: .; V gene: TRBV7-8; CDR3 protein: CASSSTSGRAGETQYF; CDR3 DNA: TGTGCCAGCAGCTCGACTAGCGGGAGGGCCGGAGAGACCCAGTACTTC
D gene: TRBD1; J gene: TRBJ1-2; clone size: .; V gene: TRBV5-4; CDR3 protein: CASSLTRDRPGYTF; CDR3 DNA: TGTGCCAGCAGCTTGACGCGGGACAGGCCTGGCTACACCTTC
D gene: TRBD1; J gene: TRBJ1-2; clone size: .; V gene: TRBV30; CDR3 protein: CAWSLVQGYAYGYTF; CDR3 DNA: TGTGCCTGGAGCCTTGTACAGGGGTATGCCTATGGCTACACCTTC
D gene: .; J gene: TRBJ2-7; clone size: .; V gene: TRBV6-6; CDR3 protein: CASTQNAGSYEQYF; CDR3 DNA: TGTGCCAGCACTCAAAATGCAGGTTCCTACGAGCAGTACTTC